These 29 T cell receptor beta chains share one sample of origin, sequenced in a study of T cells in tuberculosis. Clones were sequenced by immunoSEQ multiplex PCR, and TCRdb holds only the in-frame ones, with some missing. The table lists more than 35,000 clones, 90% to 95% of them singletons. The sample comprised PBMCs. These TCRs come from a donor aged 10-35 years with latent tuberculosis or without tuberculosis infection.

The gene calls are TRBV12-2 and TRBJ2-7; TRBD2 reflects the table's D call only, with no check against the DNA. TRBV12-2 is deemed a pseudogene. The CDR3 spans 19 residues. The chain's CDR3 is CASRLPFTSGRDRSYEQYF. CDR3 in DNA: TGTGCAAGTCGCTTGCCCTTTACTAGCGGGAGGGACCGCTCCTACGAGCAGTACTTC.

The V call is TRBV25-1, the J call TRBJ2-4, with TRBD1 as a possible D gene (6 bases). This CDR3 region has 15 residues. In germline, CDR1 is MGHDK, CDR2 SYGVNS. V shed 4 bases and J shed 7 bases, with 17 bases lying between them. CDR3 amino acids: CASSVGTINGNIQYF. CDR3 DNA sequence: TGTGCCAGCAGTGTCGGGACAATCAACGGGAACATTCAGTACTTC.

The chain links TRBV5-1 to TRBJ2-6, with 10 nucleotides matching TRBD2. The CDR3 is 19 amino acids. Germline values: CDR1 SGHRS, CDR2 YFSETQ. Losses at the gene ends were 4 bases for V and 1 base for J; bases not matched to a gene: 11. The DNA for the CDR3 is TGCGCCAGCAGCCGAGGACTAGCGGAAAGGGCATCTGGGGCCAACGTCCTGACTTTC. Its protein is CASSRGLAERASGANVLTF.

The chain couples TRBV5-1 to TRBJ1-2; D may be TRBD1 (5 bases). Germline V gives CDR1 SGHRS, CDR2 YFSETQ. V lost 0 bases and J 4 bases, leaving 13 bases between the germline ends. The CDR3 runs 15 residues. The CDR3 protein is CASSLEGPGSYGYTF. DNA for the CDR3: TGCGCCAGCAGCTTGGAGGGGCCTGGATCCTATGGCTACACCTTC.

The rearrangement uses TRBV6-6 and TRBJ2-7; D is possibly TRBD2 (5 bases). The CDR3 totals 11 residues. V was cut by 6 bases and J by 7 bases, with 10 bases left in between. Per germline, CDR1 MNHNY and CDR2 SVGAGI (reference sequence). In DNA form, the CDR3 reads TGTGCCAGCAGCGGACCGGGAGAGCAGTACTTC. It translates to CASSGPGEQYF.

The V gene is TRBV5-1, the J gene TRBJ2-7; maybe TRBD2 (5 bases). V was trimmed by 1 base and J by 2 bases, leaving 13 bases between them. This CDR3 spans 15 amino acids. Germline V CDR1 and CDR2: SGHRS, YFSETQ. CDR3 DNA: TGCGCCAGCAGCTTGTGGTGGGAGCCCACCTACGAGCAGTACTTC. Its translation is CASSLWWEPTYEQYF.

The chain combines TRBV9 with TRBJ1-2, with no clear D. The CDR3 has 13 residues. CDR1 and CDR2 (germline): SGDLS, YYNGEE. The ends were cut back, 0 bases at V and 8 bases at J, with 11 bases in the middle. The CDR3 protein is CASSVEWEDGYTF. The CDR3 nucleotides read TGTGCCAGCAGCGTAGAGTGGGAGGACGGCTACACCTTC.

This sequence joins TRBV7-3 and TRBJ2-3; D possibly corresponds to TRBD2 (5 bases). V was trimmed by 5 bases and J by 5 bases, leaving 17 bases between them. Looked up from germline, CDR1 is SGHTA and CDR2 is FQGTGA. This CDR3 has 15 residues. The CDR3 DNA is TGTGCCAGCAGCCCCCTAATGAGAGGAGGAGATACGCAGTATTTT. This encodes CASSPLMRGGDTQYF.

The J gene is TRBJ2-3, the V gene TRBV9; 10 bases map to TRBD2. Per germline, CDR1 SGDLS and CDR2 YYNGEE. V was clipped by 0 bases and J by 4 bases; unmatched bases: 8. CDR3 length: 17 amino acids. In DNA, the CDR3 is TGTGCCAGCAGCGTAGACACGAGGAGCGGGGGGGCAGATACGCAGTATTTT. Translation gives CASSVDTRSGGADTQYF.

V is TRBV2 and J is TRBJ1-1; D perhaps matches TRBD1 (5 bases). The CDR3 sequence is 13 residues long. V shed 1 base and J shed 5 bases, with 8 bases lying between them. Germline V gene lookup returns CDR1 SNHLY and CDR2 FYNNEI. CDR3 DNA: TGTGCCAGCAGTGAAGAGGGGTGGACTGAAGCTTTCTTT. This sequence encodes CASSEEGWTEAFF.

The V and J genes are TRBV19 and TRBJ1-2, with TRBD1 matching over 12 bases. In germline, CDR1 is LNHDA, CDR2 SQIVND (reference sequence). The CDR3 contains 13 residues. V was pared by 5 bases and J by 8 bases, with 3 bases of the junction left unmatched. The CDR3 DNA follows: TGTGCCAGTAGTGCCGGGACAGGGGGCGGCTACACCTTC. It codes for CASSAGTGGGYTF.

The genes are TRBV11-2 and TRBJ2-3, with D tentatively TRBD2 (6 bases). The germline CDR1 and CDR2 sequences are SGHAT and FQNNGV. Trimming left V 4 bases short and J 3 bases short, with 20 bases between. The CDR3 extends over 17 amino acids. The CDR3 region is CASSSILAFRGTDTQYF. Written as DNA, the CDR3 is TGTGCCAGCAGCTCTATTCTAGCTTTCCGGGGGACAGATACGCAGTATTTT.

The V gene is TRBV7-9, the J gene TRBJ2-5; D is unresolved. V was shortened by 4 bases and J by 1 base, with 13 bases between the two germline ends. Germline V gene sequence: CDR1 SEHNR, CDR2 FQNEAQ (reference sequence). The CDR3 length is 15 residues. The CDR3 spells CASSSPRRLQETQYF. In DNA, the CDR3 is TGTGCCAGCAGCTCTCCACGGCGGCTCCAAGAGACCCAGTACTTC.

This chain links TRBV18 with TRBJ2-1; D remains unclear. The CDR3 length is 14 residues. Germline V gene data show CDR1 as KGHSH and CDR2 as LQKENI. V lost 0 bases, J lost 8 bases, and 11 bases lay in between. The CDR3 loop reads CASSPPGSSYEQFF. CDR3 in DNA: TGTGCCAGCTCACCACCGGGTAGCTCCTATGAGCAGTTCTTC.

This clone was detected once. The chain joins TRBV18 to TRBJ1-2; tentative D call: TRBD1 (5 bases). The germline CDR1 and CDR2 sequences are KGHSH and LQKENI. V gave up 0 bases and J gave up 6 bases, with 17 bases separating them. This CDR3 contains 16 residues. The CDR3 loop reads CASSPPMAARGNGYTF. CDR3 coding DNA: TGTGCCAGCTCACCACCGATGGCAGCCCGGGGGAATGGCTACACCTTC.

The chain recombines TRBV7-2 with TRBJ1-2; TRBD1 matches 10 bases. The J segment lost 6 bases and the V segment lost 3 bases, leaving 1 base of the junction unmatched. The germline V gene has CDR1 SGHTA and CDR2 FQGNSA. The CDR3 sequence is 13 residues long. The CDR3 region is CASSFGTGDGYTF. The CDR3 DNA reads TGTGCCAGCAGCTTCGGGACAGGGGATGGCTACACCTTC.

V gene TRBV19 combines with J gene TRBJ1-1, with a weak D call TRBD1 (5 bases). The CDR3 loop spans 13 amino acids. Trimming pared 7 bases from V and 5 bases from J, leaving 14 bases between. Per the germline V gene, CDR1 is LNHDA and CDR2 is SQIVND (reference sequence). The CDR3 nucleotides are TGTGCCAGTACCCTGGGGGGATGGACTGAAGCTTTCTTT. It codes for CASTLGGWTEAFF.

V is TRBV7-2 and J is TRBJ2-2; 10 bases map to TRBD1. The germline V gene has CDR1 SGHTA and CDR2 FQGNSA. With V trimmed by 5 bases and J by 8 bases, 17 bases remained unmatched. The CDR3 runs 18 residues. The CDR3 DNA reads as TGTGCCAGCAGCCGGTGGGGGACAGGGGACTTCGGGTCGGGGGAGCTGTTTTTT. It translates to CASSRWGTGDFGSGELFF.

The CDR3 bases are TGTGCCAGCAGCTTGCCTAGGATCGGGGAGCTGTTTTTT. As protein: CASSLPRIGELFF. The chain carries TRBV5-4 and TRBJ2-2; D gene uncertain. Trimming took 1 base from V and 7 from J, leaving 8 bases between them. The germline V gene has CDR1 SGHNT and CDR2 YYREEE (reference sequence). The CDR3 has 13 amino acids.

V is TRBV5-6 and J is TRBJ1-6; TRBD1 matches at 10 bases. Per germline, CDR1 SGHDT and CDR2 YYEEEE. With V trimmed by 0 bases and J by 7 bases, 7 bases remained unmatched. The CDR3 loop spans 17 amino acids. The CDR3 loop reads CASSLVAGTGENSPLHF. Here the CDR3 DNA reads TGTGCCAGCAGCTTGGTGGCCGGGACAGGGGAGAATTCACCCCTCCACTTT.

This clone has only one observation. This sequence joins TRBV27 and TRBJ1-5, with D maybe TRBD1 (6 bases). V dropped 2 bases and J dropped 2 bases, with 7 bases sitting between them. Germline CDR1 and CDR2: MNHEY and SMNVEV (reference sequence). This CDR3 has 14 residues. This chain's CDR3 is CASSLNRGNQPQHF. In DNA, the CDR3 is TGTGCCAGCAGTTTAAACAGGGGCAATCAGCCCCAGCATTTT.

The chain recombines TRBV13 with TRBJ2-1; D is possibly TRBD2 (7 bases). CDR1 and CDR2 from the germline V gene are PRHDT and FYEKMQ (reference sequence). V was shortened by 7 bases and J by 0 bases, with 16 bases between the two germline ends. The CDR3 contains 16 residues. The CDR3 region has the DNA TGTGCCAGCACCAGGGATGCGGGGGCCTCCTACAATGAGCAGTTCTTC. It is translated as CASTRDAGASYNEQFF.

This clone was observed a single time. V gene TRBV9 combines with J gene TRBJ2-3; 12 bases map to TRBD2. Trimming removed 3 bases from V and 2 bases from J; junction bases left unmatched: 25. The CDR3 has 23 amino acids. Germline loops: CDR1 SGDLS, CDR2 YYNGEE. The CDR3 DNA is TGTGCCAGCAGCGCCCCTTTCCCGACTAGCGGGGGTACCCTGTCCCGTCCCACAGATACGCAGTATTTT. Protein sequence: CASSAPFPTSGGTLSRPTDTQYF.

The genes are TRBV13 and TRBJ1-2; D gene ambiguous. From germline, CDR1 is PRHDT and CDR2 FYEKMQ (reference sequence). V lost 5 bases to trimming and J lost 6 bases, with 16 bases between them. The CDR3 has 14 residues. CDR3 amino acids: CASSPRRTSDGYTF. The CDR3 bases are TGTGCCAGCAGCCCCCGGAGAACATCGGATGGCTACACCTTC.

This rearrangement joins TRBV27 to TRBJ2-5, with 8 positions matching TRBD1. Germline V CDR1 and CDR2: MNHEY, SMNVEV (reference sequence). CDR3 length: 17 amino acids. Losses at the gene ends were 3 bases for V and 5 bases for J; bases not matched to a gene: 14. This chain's CDR3 is CASSFRTSDRAGETQYF. CDR3 bases: TGTGCCAGCAGTTTCCGGACATCGGACAGGGCCGGGGAGACCCAGTACTTC.

This clone was observed a handful of times. Here the CDR3 DNA reads TGTGCCAGCAGCGTAGACGGGAGGGGGCATCAGCCCCAGCATTTT. Translation: CASSVDGRGHQPQHF. The chain carries TRBV9 and TRBJ1-5; 7 bases line up with TRBD1. This CDR3 comprises 15 residues. The germline gives CDR1 SGDLS, CDR2 YYNGEE. Trimming took 0 bases from V and 5 from J; bases not matched to a gene: 5.

The chain carries TRBV9 and TRBJ1-2; TRBD1 matches at 7 bases. CDR3 length: 15 amino acids. The V segment lost 1 base and the J segment 6 bases; nucleotides outside the gene matches: 9. In germline, CDR1 is SGDLS, CDR2 YYNGEE. CDR3 amino acids: CASSVSQGGDHGYTF. CDR3 sequence (DNA): TGTGCCAGCAGCGTAAGTCAAGGGGGCGACCATGGCTACACCTTC.

The rearrangement uses TRBV18 and TRBJ2-7; 8 bases fit TRBD1. V shed 2 bases, J shed 2 bases, and the junction held 8 bases outside the gene matches. The germline gives CDR1 KGHSH, CDR2 LQKENI. This CDR3 contains 16 residues. The CDR3 reads CASSPMTGDGTYEQYF. In nucleotides, the CDR3 is TGTGCCAGCTCACCAATGACAGGGGATGGAACCTACGAGCAGTACTTC.

About this clone itself: One junction end disagrees with the germline gene, perhaps due to a read error. J is TRBJ2-1 and V is TRBV19, with 8 bases aligning to TRBD2. Germline V gene data show CDR1 as LNHDA and CDR2 as SQIVND (reference sequence). The CDR3 has 14 residues. CDR3 DNA sequence: TGCCACAAAAAAGGGCGGGGGGCCTGCAATGAGCAGTTCTTC. This encodes CHKKGRGACNEQFF.